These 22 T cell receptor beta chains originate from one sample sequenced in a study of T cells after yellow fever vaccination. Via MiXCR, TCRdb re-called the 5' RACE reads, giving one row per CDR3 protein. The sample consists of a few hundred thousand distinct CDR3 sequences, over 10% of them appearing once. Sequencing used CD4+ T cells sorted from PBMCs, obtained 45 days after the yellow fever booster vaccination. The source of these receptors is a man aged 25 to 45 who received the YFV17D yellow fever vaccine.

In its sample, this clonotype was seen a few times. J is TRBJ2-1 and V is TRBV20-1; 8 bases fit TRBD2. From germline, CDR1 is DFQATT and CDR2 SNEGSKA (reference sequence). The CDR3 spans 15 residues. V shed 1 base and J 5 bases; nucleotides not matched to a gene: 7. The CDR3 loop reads CSARGGSGINNEQFF. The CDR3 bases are TGCAGTGCTAGAGGGGGTAGCGGGATCAACAATGAGCAGTTCTTC.

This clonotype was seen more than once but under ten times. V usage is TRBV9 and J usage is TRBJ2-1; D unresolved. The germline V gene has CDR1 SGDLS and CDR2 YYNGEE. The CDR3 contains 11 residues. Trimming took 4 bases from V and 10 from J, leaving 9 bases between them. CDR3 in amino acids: CASSFGKEQFF. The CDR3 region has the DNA TGTGCCAGCAGCTTCGGCAAAGAGCAGTTCTTC.

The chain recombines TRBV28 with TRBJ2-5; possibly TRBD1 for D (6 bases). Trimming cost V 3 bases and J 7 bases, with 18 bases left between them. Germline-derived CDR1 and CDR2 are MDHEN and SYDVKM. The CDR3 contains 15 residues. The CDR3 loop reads CASSFGGGADGTQYF. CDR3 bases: TGTGCCAGCAGTTTTGGTGGGGGCGCCGACGGGACCCAGTACTTC.

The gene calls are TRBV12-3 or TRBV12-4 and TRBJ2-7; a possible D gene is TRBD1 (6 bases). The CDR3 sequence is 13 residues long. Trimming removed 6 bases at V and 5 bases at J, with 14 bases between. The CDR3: CASRWAGVNEQYF. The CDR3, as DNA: TGTGCCAGCAGATGGGCAGGGGTCAACGAGCAGTACTTC.

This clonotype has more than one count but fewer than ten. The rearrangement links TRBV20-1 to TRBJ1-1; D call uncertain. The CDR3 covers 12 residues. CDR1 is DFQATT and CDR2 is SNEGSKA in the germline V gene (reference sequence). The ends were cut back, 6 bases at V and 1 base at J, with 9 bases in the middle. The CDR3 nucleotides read TGCAGTGCCAGCGAGGCGAACACTGAAGCTTTCTTT. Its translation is CSASEANTEAFF.

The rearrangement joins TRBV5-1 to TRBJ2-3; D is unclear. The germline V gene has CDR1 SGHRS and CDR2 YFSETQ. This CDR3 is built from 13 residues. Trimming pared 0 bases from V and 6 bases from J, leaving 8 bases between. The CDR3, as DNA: TGCGCCAGCAGCTTGGCGAATTTGGATACGCAGTATTTT. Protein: CASSLANLDTQYF.

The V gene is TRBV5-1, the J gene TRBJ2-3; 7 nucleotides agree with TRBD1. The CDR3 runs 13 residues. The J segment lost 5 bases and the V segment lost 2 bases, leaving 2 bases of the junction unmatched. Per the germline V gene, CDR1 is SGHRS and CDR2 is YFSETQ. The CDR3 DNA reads TGCGCCAGCAGCTTAGGGGGCGAAGATACGCAGTATTTT. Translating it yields CASSLGGEDTQYF.

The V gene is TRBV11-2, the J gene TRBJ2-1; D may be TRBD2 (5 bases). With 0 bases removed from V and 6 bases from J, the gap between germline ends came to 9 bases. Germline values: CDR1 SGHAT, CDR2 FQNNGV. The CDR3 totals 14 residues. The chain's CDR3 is CASSLDPTSNEQFF. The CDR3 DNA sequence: TGTGCCAGCAGCTTAGACCCTACTAGCAATGAGCAGTTCTTC.

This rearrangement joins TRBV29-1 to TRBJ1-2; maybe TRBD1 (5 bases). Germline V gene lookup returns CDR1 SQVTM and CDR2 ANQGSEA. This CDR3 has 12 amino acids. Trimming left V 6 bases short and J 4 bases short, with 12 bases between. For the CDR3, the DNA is TGCAGCGTGGAGGGGCAGCTCTATGGCTACACCTTC. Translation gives CSVEGQLYGYTF.

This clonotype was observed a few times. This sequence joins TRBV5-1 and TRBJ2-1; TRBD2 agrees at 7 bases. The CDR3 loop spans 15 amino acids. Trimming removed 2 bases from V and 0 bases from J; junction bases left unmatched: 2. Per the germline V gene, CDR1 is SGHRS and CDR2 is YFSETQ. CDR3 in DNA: TGCGCCAGCAGCTTAATAGCGGGCTCCTACAATGAGCAGTTCTTC. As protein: CASSLIAGSYNEQFF.

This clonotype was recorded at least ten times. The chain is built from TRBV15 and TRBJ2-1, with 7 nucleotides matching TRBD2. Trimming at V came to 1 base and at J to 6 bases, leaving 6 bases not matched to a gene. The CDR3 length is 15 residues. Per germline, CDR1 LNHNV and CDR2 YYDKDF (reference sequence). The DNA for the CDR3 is TGTGCCACCAGCAGAGGCGGGAGTGGGCCCAATGAGCAGTTCTTC. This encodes CATSRGGSGPNEQFF.

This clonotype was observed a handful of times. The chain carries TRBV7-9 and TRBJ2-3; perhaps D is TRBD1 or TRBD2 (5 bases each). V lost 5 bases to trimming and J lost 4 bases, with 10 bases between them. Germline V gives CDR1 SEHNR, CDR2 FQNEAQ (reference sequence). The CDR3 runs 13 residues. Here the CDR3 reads CASSLGVSDTQYF. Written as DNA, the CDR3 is TGTGCCAGCAGCCTGGGGGTTTCAGATACGCAGTATTTT. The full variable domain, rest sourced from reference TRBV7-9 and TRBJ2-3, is DTGVSQNPRHKITKRGQNVTFRCDPISEHNRLYWYRQTLGQGPEFLTYFQNEAQLEKSRLLSDRFSAERPKGSFSTLEIQRTEQGDSAMYLCASSLGVSDTQYFGPGTRLTVL.

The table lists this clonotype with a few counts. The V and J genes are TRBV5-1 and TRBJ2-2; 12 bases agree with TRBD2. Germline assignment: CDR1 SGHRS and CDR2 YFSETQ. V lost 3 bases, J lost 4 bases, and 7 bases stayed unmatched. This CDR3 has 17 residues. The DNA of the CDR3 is TGCGCCAGCAGCTGGGGCCTAGCGGGAGGGTCCACCGGGGAGCTGTTTTTT. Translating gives CASSWGLAGGSTGELFF. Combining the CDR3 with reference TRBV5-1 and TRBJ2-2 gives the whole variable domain KAGVTQTPRYLIKTRGQQVTLSCSPISGHRSVSWYQQTPGQGLQFLFEYFSETQRNKGNFPGRFSGRQFSNSRSEMNVSTLELGDSALYLCASSWGLAGGSTGELFFGEGSRLTVL.

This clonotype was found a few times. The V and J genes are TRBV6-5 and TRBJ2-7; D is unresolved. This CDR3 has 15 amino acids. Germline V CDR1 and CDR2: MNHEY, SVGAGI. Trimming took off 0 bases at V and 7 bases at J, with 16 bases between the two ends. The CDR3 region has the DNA TGTGCCAGCAGTTACTCGCGGTCTACCCCCTGGGAGCAGTACTTC. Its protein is CASSYSRSTPWEQYF.

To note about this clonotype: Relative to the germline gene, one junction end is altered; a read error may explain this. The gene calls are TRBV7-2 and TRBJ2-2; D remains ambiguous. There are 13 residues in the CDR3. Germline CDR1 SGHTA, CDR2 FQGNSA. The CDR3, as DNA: TGTGCCATCAGCTTAGTAGGGTACGGGGAGCTGTTTTTT. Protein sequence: CAISLVGYGELFF.

CDR3 sequence: CSVLAGGSDTQYF. The CDR3 DNA is TGCAGTGTCTTAGCGGGAGGATCAGATACGCAGTATTTT. The chain combines TRBV20-1 with TRBJ2-3, with TRBD2 matching over 10 bases. This CDR3 spans 13 amino acids. Germline-derived CDR1 and CDR2 are DFQATT and SNEGSKA (reference sequence). With 7 bases clipped from V and 4 bases from J, the junction kept 5 bases outside the gene matches.

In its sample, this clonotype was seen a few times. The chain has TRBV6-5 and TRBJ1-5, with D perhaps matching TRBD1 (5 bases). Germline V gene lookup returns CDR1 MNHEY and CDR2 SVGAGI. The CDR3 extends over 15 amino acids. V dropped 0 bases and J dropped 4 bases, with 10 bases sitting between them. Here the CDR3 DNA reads TGTGCCAGCAGTTACTCAGGAGGGGCTAATCAGCCCCAGCATTTT. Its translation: CASSYSGGANQPQHF.

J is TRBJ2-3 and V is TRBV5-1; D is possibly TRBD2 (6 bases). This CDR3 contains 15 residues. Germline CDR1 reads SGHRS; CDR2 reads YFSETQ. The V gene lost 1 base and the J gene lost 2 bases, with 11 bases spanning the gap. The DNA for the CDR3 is TGCGCCAGCAGCTTGTCGGGACTGAACACAGATACGCAGTATTTT. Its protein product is CASSLSGLNTDTQYF.

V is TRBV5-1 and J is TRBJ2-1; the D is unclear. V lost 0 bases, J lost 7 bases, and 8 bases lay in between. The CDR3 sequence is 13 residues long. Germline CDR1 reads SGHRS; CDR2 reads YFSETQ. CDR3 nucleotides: TGCGCCAGCAGCTTGGGCTACGTTAATGAGCAGTTCTTC. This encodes CASSLGYVNEQFF. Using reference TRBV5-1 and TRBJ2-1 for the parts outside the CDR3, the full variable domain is KAGVTQTPRYLIKTRGQQVTLSCSPISGHRSVSWYQQTPGQGLQFLFEYFSETQRNKGNFPGRFSGRQFSNSRSEMNVSTLELGDSALYLCASSLGYVNEQFFGPGTRLTVL.

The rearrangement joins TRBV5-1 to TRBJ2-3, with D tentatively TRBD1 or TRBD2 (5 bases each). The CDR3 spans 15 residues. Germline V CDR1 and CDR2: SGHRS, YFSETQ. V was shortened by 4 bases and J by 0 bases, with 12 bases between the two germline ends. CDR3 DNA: TGCGCCAGCAGCGTCGGGGCCGATAGCACAGATACGCAGTATTTT. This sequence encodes CASSVGADSTDTQYF.

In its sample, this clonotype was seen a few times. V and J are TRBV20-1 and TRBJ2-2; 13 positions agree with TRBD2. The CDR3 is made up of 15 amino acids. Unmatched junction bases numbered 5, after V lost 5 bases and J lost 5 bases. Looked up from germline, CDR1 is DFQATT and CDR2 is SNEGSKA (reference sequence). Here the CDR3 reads CSARTSGSFTGELFF. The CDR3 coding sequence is TGCAGTGCTCGGACTAGCGGGAGTTTTACCGGGGAGCTGTTTTTT.

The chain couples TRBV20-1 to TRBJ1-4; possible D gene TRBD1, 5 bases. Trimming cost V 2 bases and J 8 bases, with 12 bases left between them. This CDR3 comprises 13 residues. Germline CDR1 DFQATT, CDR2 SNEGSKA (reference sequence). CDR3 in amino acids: CSARTRVVEKLFF. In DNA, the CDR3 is TGCAGTGCTAGAACCAGGGTCGTAGAAAAACTGTTTTTT.